A selection of T cell receptor beta chains follows, all from one sample in a study of somatic mutations in cytotoxic T cells in rheumatoid arthritis. Assay used: immunoSEQ multiplex PCR; TCRdb lists only in-frame clones, some missing. The sample comprises under 20,000 clones, 86% of which are singletons, and over 12% rests with the top ten. The sequenced sample was CD8+ T cells sorted from blood. Every receptor here comes from a middle-aged man in good health. Each CDR3 is given with its conserved first and last residue. The order of the fields is J gene, V gene, CDR3 length, CDR3 protein.

j_gene: TRBJ1-1
v_gene: TRBV28
len: 12
CDR3aa: CASRPWGMEAFF

j_gene: TRBJ2-1
v_gene: TRBV10-3
len: 16
CDR3aa: CAISAESGSSYNEQFF

j_gene: TRBJ2-3
v_gene: TRBV5-4
len: 16
CDR3aa: CASSSLSTDLTDTQYF

j_gene: TRBJ2-7
v_gene: TRBV27
len: 16
CDR3aa: CASSFPTSRGFVEQYF

j_gene: TRBJ2-1
v_gene: TRBV5-4
len: 16
CDR3aa: CASSPGGRVSYNEQFF

j_gene: TRBJ1-1
v_gene: TRBV29-1
len: 15
CDR3aa: CSGDRAIGRYTEAFF

j_gene: TRBJ1-1
v_gene: TRBV7-3
len: 16
CDR3aa: CASSKGAGVMNTEAFF

j_gene: TRBJ2-5
v_gene: TRBV7-2
len: 16
CDR3aa: CASSLGKQPVQETQYF

j_gene: TRBJ2-3
v_gene: TRBV28
len: 14
CDR3aa: CASSSVQGTDTQYF

j_gene: TRBJ2-7
v_gene: TRBV28
len: 14
CDR3aa: CASIQGSRGDEQYF

j_gene: TRBJ1-5
v_gene: TRBV9
len: 15
CDR3aa: CASSARDTPNQPQHF

j_gene: TRBJ2-3
v_gene: TRBV4-3
len: 16
CDR3aa: CASSQDLAGGADTQYF

j_gene: TRBJ2-7
v_gene: TRBV15
len: 17
CDR3aa: CATSRGSEGLPSLEQYF

j_gene: TRBJ1-2
v_gene: TRBV10-3
len: 13
CDR3aa: CAIRPGQDLGYTF

j_gene: TRBJ1-1
v_gene: TRBV28
len: 13
CDR3aa: CASSSGPEAEAFF

j_gene: TRBJ2-3
v_gene: TRBV29-1
len: 13
CDR3aa: CTTRRGDTDTQYF

j_gene: TRBJ2-2
v_gene: TRBV15
len: 14
CDR3aa: CATSTLAVTGELFF

j_gene: TRBJ2-1
v_gene: TRBV18
len: 13
CDR3aa: CASSPKGWNEQFF

j_gene: TRBJ1-4
v_gene: TRBV27
len: 14
CDR3aa: CASSLGTGGAKLFF

j_gene: TRBJ1-1
v_gene: TRBV27
len: 14
CDR3aa: CASSFDGVNTEAFF

j_gene: TRBJ2-7
v_gene: TRBV15
len: 16
CDR3aa: CATSRDRVGASYEQYF

j_gene: TRBJ2-3
v_gene: TRBV6-5
len: 12
CDR3aa: CASSSDGVQQYF

j_gene: TRBJ2-3
v_gene: TRBV4-3
len: 14
CDR3aa: CASSQGRTTDTQYF

j_gene: TRBJ2-3
v_gene: TRBV5-6
len: 16
CDR3aa: CASSLRLWAVTDTQYF

j_gene: TRBJ2-7
v_gene: TRBV4-1
len: 13
CDR3aa: CASSPGLSYEQYF

j_gene: TRBJ2-1
v_gene: TRBV7-2
len: 15
CDR3aa: CASSSDRVGNNEQFF

j_gene: TRBJ1-1
v_gene: TRBV14
len: 16
CDR3aa: CASSQDLSRGYTEAFF

j_gene: TRBJ1-4
v_gene: TRBV27
len: 15
CDR3aa: CASTSNSATNEKLFF

j_gene: TRBJ2-2
v_gene: TRBV9
len: 13
CDR3aa: CASSVGIPGELFF

j_gene: TRBJ2-7
v_gene: TRBV15
len: 14
CDR3aa: CATSPMTSGNEQYF

j_gene: TRBJ2-3
v_gene: TRBV27
len: 15
CDR3aa: CASSLGIAASDTQYF

j_gene: TRBJ2-7
v_gene: TRBV6-5
len: 12
CDR3aa: CASSGRDGEQYF

j_gene: TRBJ1-1
v_gene: TRBV7-2
len: 14
CDR3aa: CASSPGTVNTEAFF

j_gene: TRBJ2-7
v_gene: TRBV19
len: 15
CDR3aa: CASSISEALGYEQYF

j_gene: TRBJ1-4
v_gene: TRBV27
len: 16
CDR3aa: CASSLSGTGLREKLFF

j_gene: TRBJ2-1
v_gene: TRBV28
len: 12
CDR3aa: CASSFSHNEQFF

j_gene: TRBJ2-3
v_gene: TRBV12-5
len: 12
CDR3aa: CASGFDTDTQYF

j_gene: TRBJ2-1
v_gene: TRBV27
len: 14
CDR3aa: CASSPPGLGNEQFF

j_gene: TRBJ2-5
v_gene: TRBV9
len: 14
CDR3aa: CASSVEGNWETQYF

j_gene: TRBJ2-3
v_gene: TRBV4-2
len: 16
CDR3aa: CASSQTGPGGTDTQYF

j_gene: TRBJ1-1
v_gene: TRBV28
len: 15
CDR3aa: CASSLSAGGHTEAFF

j_gene: TRBJ2-2
v_gene: TRBV20-1
len: 11
CDR3aa: CSAVRGGELFF

j_gene: TRBJ2-7
v_gene: TRBV6-5
len: 14
CDR3aa: CASSPGTGSYEQYF